The clone carrying this T cell receptor (beta chain) has only a few counts. Its specificity is not known. This sample was included in a study of blood T cells in healthy people across ages. Background on the study: Template switching recovered approximately one barcoded beta molecule for every two T cells.

Next came a second PCR, run for about 7 to 12 cycles, which used a sample-barcoded 5' primer along with a J-beta primer mix. Each cDNA molecule received a tag from a template-switch adaptor that had 12 random nucleotides. A single record per CDR3 protein comes from TCRdb applying MiXCR to the 5' RACE reads. Among 450,000 to 700,000 distinct CDR3 sequences listed, about 25% were seen once. Study-level results: The diversity estimates, figures obtained from one million T cells, were considered underestimates. TCR beta diversity per million T cells fell roughly linearly with age.

Losses at the gene ends were 1 base for V and 6 bases for J; bases not matched to a gene: 4. Germline-derived CDR1 and CDR2 are LGHNA and YSLEER. The CDR3 is 15 residues long. This receptor was taken from a woman in her sixties or seventies in good health. Sequenced: blood. V usage is TRBV4-3 and J usage is TRBJ1-4; 8 nucleotides line up with TRBD1. CDR3 region: CASSQVTGVDEKLFF. In DNA form, the CDR3 reads TGCGCCAGCAGCCAAGTGACAGGGGTGGATGAAAAACTGTTTTTT.